A single sample is the source of the 9 T cell receptor beta chains below, sequenced in a study of cytomegalovirus exposure and HLA in healthy donors. Primers: 60 Vbeta forward and 13 Jbeta reverse. The assay was immunoSEQ multiplex PCR, and TCRdb's table has in-frame clones only and misses some. The table shows some 120,000 clones, with 75% to 85% occurring only once. The source material was PBMCs. The receptor set was obtained from a woman aged 45-59 years in good health and CMV-seropositive.

The CDR3 DNA reads TGTGCCAGCAGCGGGGGGGCAGGGGGCGCAGATGAAGCTTTCTTT. Residues: CASSGGAGGADEAFF. The J gene is TRBJ1-1, the V gene TRBV7-9; TRBD1 agrees at 8 bases. The CDR3 sequence is 15 residues long. The germline V gene has CDR1 SEHNR and CDR2 FQNEAQ (reference sequence). Germline trimming cut 5 bases from V and 7 bases from J; bases unmatched to any gene: 12.

The chain uses TRBV4-3 and TRBJ2-7, with a weak D call TRBD2 (5 bases). Germline-derived CDR1 and CDR2 are LGHNA and YSLEER. The V and J ends lost 6 bases and 0 bases respectively, with 12 bases between them. The CDR3 is 14 amino acids. The chain's CDR3 is CASSPLGSSYEQYF. The CDR3 coding sequence is TGCGCCAGCAGTCCGCTAGGGAGCTCCTACGAGCAGTACTTC.

The chain uses TRBV30 and TRBJ2-7, with 15 bases lining up with TRBD2. The CDR3 extends over 16 amino acids. CDR1 is GTSNPN and CDR2 is SVGIG in the germline V gene (reference sequence). V lost 5 bases and J lost 2; bases outside the gene matches: 7. CDR3 residues: CAWGGLAGGGPYEQYF. In nucleotides, the CDR3 is TGTGCCTGGGGAGGACTAGCGGGAGGGGGCCCCTACGAGCAGTACTTC.

J is TRBJ1-2 and V is TRBV10-3; 11 bases align to TRBD1. This CDR3 is built from 14 residues. The ends lost 6 bases at V and 3 bases at J; junction bases unmatched: 3. Germline V gene lookup returns CDR1 ENHRY and CDR2 SYGVKD. The CDR3 here is CAISPGQGDYGYTF. In nucleotides, the CDR3 is TGTGCCATCAGCCCGGGACAGGGGGACTATGGCTACACCTTC.

This clone was seen a handful of times. DNA of the CDR3: TGTGCCAGCAGTCTCTCAGGGGAAAATAGGAAACTGTTTTTT. This gives the protein CASSLSGENRKLFF. The chain couples TRBV7-9 to TRBJ1-4; perhaps TRBD1 as D (6 bases). Trimming shortened V by 6 bases and J by 11 bases, and 19 bases separated the two germline ends. The V gene's germline CDR1 is SEHNR and CDR2 FQNEAQ (reference sequence). The CDR3 loop spans 14 amino acids. The entire variable domain, with the rest obtained from reference TRBV7-9 and TRBJ1-4, is as follows: DTGVSQNPRHKITKRGQNVTFRCDPISEHNRLYWYRQTLGQGPEFLTYFQNEAQLEKSRLLSDRFSAERPKGSFSTLEIQRTEQGDSAMYLCASSLSGENRKLFFGSGTQLSVL.

The V call is TRBV4-2, the J call TRBJ2-7, with D hard to call. CDR1 LGHNA and CDR2 YNFKEQ come from the germline V gene. The ends were cut back, 0 bases at V and 7 bases at J, with 7 bases in the middle. The CDR3 extends over 12 amino acids. CDR3 amino acids: CASSQDRMEQYF. The CDR3 DNA follows: TGTGCCAGCAGCCAAGACCGTATGGAGCAGTACTTC.

This rearrangement joins TRBV7-9 to TRBJ1-1; TRBD1 agrees at 7 bases. The CDR3 runs to 12 residues. With V trimmed by 5 bases and J by 5 bases, 2 bases remained unmatched. The V gene's germline CDR1 is SEHNR and CDR2 FQNEAQ (reference sequence). The CDR3: CASSQGGTEAFF. The CDR3 DNA is TGTGCCAGCAGCCAGGGGGGAACTGAAGCTTTCTTT.

In its sample, this clone was seen once. The chain links TRBV2 to TRBJ2-1; perhaps TRBD2 as D (5 bases). Per the germline V gene, CDR1 is SNHLY and CDR2 is FYNNEI. The CDR3 loop spans 11 amino acids. V lost 8 bases and J lost 9, with 11 bases in between. In DNA form, the CDR3 reads TGTGCCAGCGTGGACTGGAGTGAGCAGTTCTTC. Its protein product is CASVDWSEQFF.

This chain uses TRBV5-1 with TRBJ2-7; 11 bases align to TRBD2. V lost 2 bases, J lost 4 bases, and 23 bases stayed unmatched. The germline CDR1 and CDR2 sequences are SGHRS and YFSETQ. CDR3 size: 21 residues. CDR3 sequence: CASSFSGTLVLPLAGAYEQYF. DNA for the CDR3: TGCGCCAGCAGCTTCTCGGGGACACTCGTACTACCACTAGCGGGAGCTTACGAGCAGTACTTC.